These 13 T cell receptor beta chains came from one sample sequenced in a study of tumour-infiltrating T cells in Burkitt lymphoma. Some clones are missing from TCRdb's copy, which holds only in-frame ones; the method was immunoSEQ multiplex PCR. The sample has some 6,600 clones, roughly 84% seen once. The sample consisted of tumor tissue. The receptors come from a human donor with Burkitt lymphoma.

The chain links TRBV5-6 to TRBJ1-2, with unresolved D. The CDR3 extends over 13 amino acids. Germline assignment: CDR1 SGHDT and CDR2 YYEEEE. The germline V and J ends were trimmed by 0 bases and 1 base, with 4 bases remaining between them. CDR3 bases: TGTGCCAGCAGCTTGGCGAATAACTATGGCTACACCTTC. It specifies CASSLANNYGYTF. The variable domain in full, with the rest retrieved from reference TRBV5-6 and TRBJ1-2, is DAGVTQSPTHLIKTRGQQVTLRCSPKSGHDTVSWYQQALGQGPQFIFQYYEEEERQRGNFPDRFSGHQFPNYSSELNVNALLLGDSALYLCASSLANNYGYTFGSGTRLTVV.

CDR3: CASSLFYPLEQYF. In nucleotides, the CDR3 is TGTGCCAGCAGTTTATTTTACCCTCTTGAGCAGTACTTC. V is TRBV27 and J is TRBJ2-5; D gene unclear. The CDR3 is made up of 13 amino acids. With 1 base removed from V and 11 bases from J, the gap between germline ends came to 14 bases. The germline CDR1 and CDR2 sequences are MNHEY and SMNVEV (reference sequence).

The chain combines TRBV28 with TRBJ2-5; the D is unclear. This CDR3 has 11 residues. V was clipped by 7 bases and J by 1 base, with 4 bases between them. Germline V gene lookup returns CDR1 MDHEN and CDR2 SYDVKM. CDR3 sequence: CASTAQETQYF. The CDR3 DNA reads as TGTGCCAGCACAGCCCAAGAGACCCAGTACTTC.

The V and J genes are TRBV2 and TRBJ1-2, with D perhaps matching TRBD1 (5 bases). This CDR3 contains 16 residues. V lost 1 base, J lost 8 bases, and 20 bases lay in between. Germline lookup yields CDR1 SNHLY and CDR2 FYNNEI. The CDR3 spells CASSEERQGVGWGYTF. The CDR3 DNA sequence: TGTGCCAGCAGTGAAGAACGTCAGGGAGTCGGGTGGGGCTACACCTTC.

The table lists this clone with a few counts. The same CDR3 arises from other DNA sequences in this sample as well. The chain has TRBV29-1 and TRBJ1-1; a possible D gene is TRBD1 (5 bases). The germline gives CDR1 SQVTM, CDR2 ANQGSEA. The CDR3 covers 13 residues. With 6 bases removed from V and 4 bases from J, the gap between germline ends came to 15 bases. This chain's CDR3 is CSVQQESGTEAFF. The CDR3 nucleotides are TGCAGCGTACAACAGGAGTCGGGCACTGAAGCTTTCTTT. Together with reference TRBV29-1 and TRBJ1-1, the CDR3 gives the full variable domain: SAVISQKPSRDICQRGTSLTIQCQVDSQVTMMFWYRQQPGQSLTLIATANQGSEATYESGFVIDKFPISRPNLTFSTLTVSNMSPEDSSIYLCSVQQESGTEAFFGQGTRLTVV.

The CDR3 DNA sequence: TGCGCCAGCAGCCAAGCGGGACAGGGTGGTCACGAGCAGTACTTC. Its protein is CASSQAGQGGHEQYF. This rearrangement joins TRBV4-1 to TRBJ2-7; 9 nucleotides match TRBD1. The length of the CDR3 is 15 residues. The germline gives CDR1 MGHRA, CDR2 YSYEKL. V shed 1 base and J 5 bases; nucleotides not matched to a gene: 6.

The CDR3, as DNA: TGTGCCAGCAGGGCCCCCTCTCAGGTGATCAACACTGAAGCTTTCTTT. Translated, it gives CASRAPSQVINTEAFF. V and J are TRBV5-4 and TRBJ1-1; D not resolved. The CDR3 is 16 amino acids. Germline CDR1 reads SGHNT; CDR2 reads YYREEE (reference sequence). Trimming left V 5 bases short and J 2 bases short, with 19 bases between.

The chain has TRBV15 and TRBJ1-5; D not resolved. The length of the CDR3 is 15 residues. Germline V lookup: CDR1 LNHNV, CDR2 YYDKDF (reference sequence). V was clipped by 2 bases and J by 0 bases, with 8 bases between them. CDR3 in amino acids: CATSRPRGSNQPQHF. In nucleotides, the CDR3 is TGTGCCACCAGCAGACCAAGAGGTAGCAATCAGCCCCAGCATTTT.

The V and J genes are TRBV2 and TRBJ1-3; D not resolved. In germline, CDR1 is SNHLY, CDR2 FYNNEI. The CDR3 has 14 amino acids. Trimming took off 6 bases at V and 0 bases at J, with 9 bases between the two ends. The CDR3: CASSPGASGNTIYF. CDR3 DNA sequence: TGTGCCAGCAGCCCCGGAGCCTCTGGAAACACCATATATTTT.

CDR3 coding DNA: TGTGCCAGCAGCGTCAATGACGTGTCGAAGTTCTTC. It is translated as CASSVNDVSKFF. The gene calls are TRBV9 and TRBJ2-1; D call uncertain. Trimming cost V 2 bases and J 14 bases, with 14 bases left between them. The CDR3 loop spans 12 amino acids. Germline V gene data show CDR1 as SGDLS and CDR2 as YYNGEE.

This chain links TRBV7-8 with TRBJ1-1; the D is unclear. V was pared by 4 bases and J by 4 bases, with 7 bases between. This CDR3 contains 12 residues. CDR1 is SGHVS, CDR2 FQNEAQ, per germline. In DNA, the CDR3 is TGTGCCAGCAGCTCCCCCGTCACTGAAGCTTTCTTT. As protein: CASSSPVTEAFF.

The V gene is TRBV6-5, the J gene TRBJ2-5; 8 bases align to TRBD2. Losses at the gene ends were 6 bases for V and 7 bases for J; bases not matched to a gene: 10. This CDR3 is built from 14 residues. Germline values: CDR1 MNHEY, CDR2 SVGAGI. In DNA, the CDR3 is TGTGCCAGCAGACGCGTCACGGGACTAGGGACCCAGTACTTC. Amino acids: CASRRVTGLGTQYF.

There are a few counts of this clone. This chain links TRBV5-1 with TRBJ2-7, with 8 bases fitting TRBD1. The CDR3 length is 14 residues. V lost 2 bases and J lost 7; bases outside the gene matches: 8. Looked up from germline, CDR1 is SGHRS and CDR2 is YFSETQ. This chain's CDR3 is CASSLQGDRGEQYF. The CDR3 nucleotides are TGCGCCAGCAGCTTACAGGGGGATCGGGGAGAGCAGTACTTC.